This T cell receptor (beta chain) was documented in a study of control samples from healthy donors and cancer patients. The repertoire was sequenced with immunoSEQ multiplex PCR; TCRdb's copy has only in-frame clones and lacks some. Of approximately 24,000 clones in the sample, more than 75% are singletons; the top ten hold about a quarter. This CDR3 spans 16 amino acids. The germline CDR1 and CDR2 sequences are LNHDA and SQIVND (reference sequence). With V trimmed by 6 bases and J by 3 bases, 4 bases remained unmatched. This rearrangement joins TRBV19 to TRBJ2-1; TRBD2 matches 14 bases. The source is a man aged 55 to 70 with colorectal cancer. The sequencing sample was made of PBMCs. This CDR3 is CASRPGLAGDYNEQFF. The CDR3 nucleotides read TGTGCCAGTAGACCGGGACTAGCGGGAGACTACAATGAGCAGTTCTTC. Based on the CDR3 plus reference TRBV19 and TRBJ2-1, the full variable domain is DGGITQSPKYLFRKEGQNVTLSCEQNLNHDAMYWYRQDPGQGLRLIYYSQIVNDFQKGDIAEGYSVSREKKESFPLTVTSAQKNPTAFYLCASRPGLAGDYNEQFFGPGTRLTVL.